Included here is one TCR beta chain sequence, with context. The sample is drawn from a study of blood T cell repertoires in COVID-19. Overall study: T cells, B-cell-depleted T cells, or PBMCs supplied cDNA or gDNA.

CDR1 is LGHNA and CDR2 is YNFKEQ in the germline V gene. The CDR3 covers 16 residues. V gave up 0 bases and J gave up 0 bases, with 9 bases separating them. Patients from Seattle were sampled longitudinally, starting during active infection. Original processing methods: Quantification of nucleated cells was approximated via reference gene primer amplification. Here immunoSEQ multiplex PCR was the method, and the copy in TCRdb shows in-frame clones only, minus some. V, J and clone size are taken as reported in that table, and D and trimming were inferred from the DNA itself. The top ten clones hold roughly 2% of a sample with about 390,000 clones, about 89% of them seen once.

The V and J genes are TRBV4-2 and TRBJ1-3; the D is unclear. Specimen: peripheral blood. This TCR was sampled from a woman aged 55-70 years with COVID-19, enrolled during active disease. CDR3 bases: TGTGCCAGCAGCCAAGAAGCGATGATCTCTGGAAACACCATATATTTT. As protein: CASSQEAMISGNTIYF.